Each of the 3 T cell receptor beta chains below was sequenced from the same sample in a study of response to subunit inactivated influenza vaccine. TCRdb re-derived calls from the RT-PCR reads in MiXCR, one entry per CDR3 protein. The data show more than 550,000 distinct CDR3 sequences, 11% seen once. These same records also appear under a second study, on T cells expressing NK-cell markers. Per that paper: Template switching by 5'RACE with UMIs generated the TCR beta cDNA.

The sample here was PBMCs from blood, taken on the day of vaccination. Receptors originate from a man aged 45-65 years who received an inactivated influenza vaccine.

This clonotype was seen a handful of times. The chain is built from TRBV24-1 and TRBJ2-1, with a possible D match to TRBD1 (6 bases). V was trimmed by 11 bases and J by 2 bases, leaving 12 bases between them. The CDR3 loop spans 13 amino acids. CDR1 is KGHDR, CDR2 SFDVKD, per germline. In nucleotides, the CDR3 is TGTGCCAGCTCAGGGGCCCCCTACAATGAGCAGTTCTTC. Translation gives CASSGAPYNEQFF.

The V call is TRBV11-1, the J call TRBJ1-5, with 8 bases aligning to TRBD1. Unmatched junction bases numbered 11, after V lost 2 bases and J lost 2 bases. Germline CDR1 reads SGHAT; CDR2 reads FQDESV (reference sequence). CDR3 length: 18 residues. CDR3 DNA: TGTGCCAGCAGCTTATCTCCAGGGGGCGGGGGAGGCAATCAGCCCCAGCATTTT. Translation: CASSLSPGGGGGNQPQHF.

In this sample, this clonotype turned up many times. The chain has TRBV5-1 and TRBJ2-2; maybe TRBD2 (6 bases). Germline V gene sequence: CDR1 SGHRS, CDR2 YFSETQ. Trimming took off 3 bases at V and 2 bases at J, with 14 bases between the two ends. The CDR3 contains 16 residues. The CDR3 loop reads CASSSVVAGNTGELFF. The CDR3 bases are TGCGCCAGCAGCTCGGTAGTGGCGGGAAACACCGGGGAGCTGTTTTTT.